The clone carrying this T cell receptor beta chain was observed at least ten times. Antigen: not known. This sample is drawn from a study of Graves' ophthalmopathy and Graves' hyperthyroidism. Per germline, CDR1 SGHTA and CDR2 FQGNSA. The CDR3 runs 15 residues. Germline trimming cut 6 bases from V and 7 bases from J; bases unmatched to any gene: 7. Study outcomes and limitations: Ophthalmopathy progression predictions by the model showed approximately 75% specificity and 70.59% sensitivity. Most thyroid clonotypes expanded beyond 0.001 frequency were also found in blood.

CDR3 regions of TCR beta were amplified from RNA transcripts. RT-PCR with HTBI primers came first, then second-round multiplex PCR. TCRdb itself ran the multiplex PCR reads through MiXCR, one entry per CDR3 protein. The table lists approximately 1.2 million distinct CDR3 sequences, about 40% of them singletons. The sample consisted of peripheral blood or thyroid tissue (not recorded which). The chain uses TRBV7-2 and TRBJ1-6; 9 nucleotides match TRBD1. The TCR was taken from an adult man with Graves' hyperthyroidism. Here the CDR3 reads CASRAGTGWNSPLHF. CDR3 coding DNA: TGTGCCAGCAGGGCCGGGACAGGGTGGAATTCACCCCTCCACTTT.